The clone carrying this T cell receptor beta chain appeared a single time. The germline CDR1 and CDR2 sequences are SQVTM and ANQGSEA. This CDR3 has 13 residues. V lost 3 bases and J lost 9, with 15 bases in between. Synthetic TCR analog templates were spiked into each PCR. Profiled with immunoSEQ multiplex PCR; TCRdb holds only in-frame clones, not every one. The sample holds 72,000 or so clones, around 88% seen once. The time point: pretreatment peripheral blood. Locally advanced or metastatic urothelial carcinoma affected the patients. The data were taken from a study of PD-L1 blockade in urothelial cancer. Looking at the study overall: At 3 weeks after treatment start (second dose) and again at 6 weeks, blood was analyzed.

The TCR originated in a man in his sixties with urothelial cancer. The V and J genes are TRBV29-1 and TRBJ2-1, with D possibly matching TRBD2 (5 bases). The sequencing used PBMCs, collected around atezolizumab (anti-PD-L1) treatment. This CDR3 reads CSVEVARSTEQFF. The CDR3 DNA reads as TGCAGCGTTGAGGTAGCGCGGAGTACTGAGCAGTTCTTC.